Below, 8 T cell receptor beta chains from the same sample are listed, as sequenced in a study of CD8 T cells in Susac syndrome. RNA was extracted with the RNeasy kit, and a quantity of roughly 0.5 to 1 ug was reverse transcribed using random hexamers. TCRdb passed the immunoSEQ multiplex PCR reads through MiXCR, listing each CDR3 protein once. This repertoire shows more than 200,000 distinct CDR3 sequences, about 94% found once; its top ten account for 0.06% to 0.08%. The source material was CD4+ T cells from PBMCs. The receptors shown here come from a human donor with multiple sclerosis.

The chain recombines TRBV7-2 with TRBJ2-1, with 11 positions matching TRBD2. Per the germline V gene, CDR1 is SGHTA and CDR2 is FQGNSA. The CDR3 extends over 17 amino acids. V lost 5 bases and J lost 7; bases outside the gene matches: 13. The CDR3 is CASSHYRLAGRVNEQFF. CDR3 sequence (DNA): TGTGCCAGCAGCCATTACCGACTAGCGGGGAGAGTTAATGAGCAGTTCTTC.

This rearrangement joins TRBV25-1 to TRBJ1-6, with no clear D. This CDR3 has 14 amino acids. V lost 3 bases to trimming and J lost 7 bases, with 10 bases between them. Germline values: CDR1 MGHDK, CDR2 SYGVNS. CDR3 in DNA: TGTGCCAGCAGTGATTGGCAGAGAAATTCACCCCTCCACTTT. As protein: CASSDWQRNSPLHF.

This rearrangement joins TRBV29-1 to TRBJ2-1; TRBD1 agrees at 9 bases. Germline lookup yields CDR1 SQVTM and CDR2 ANQGSEA. The CDR3 is made up of 14 amino acids. With 7 bases clipped from V and 7 bases from J, the junction kept 11 bases outside the gene matches. In DNA form, the CDR3 reads TGCAGCGCTCCCCCGGGACAGGGACAAAATGAGCAGTTCTTC. This codes for CSAPPGQGQNEQFF.

The table lists this clonotype with a count of one. The chain employs TRBV7-6 and TRBJ2-7; TRBD1 matches 12 bases. The CDR3 contains 14 residues. Trimming removed 5 bases from V and 4 bases from J; junction bases left unmatched: 3. CDR1 is SGHVS, CDR2 FNYEAQ, per germline. Written as DNA, the CDR3 is TGTGCCAGCAGCCGGGACAGGGGGCAATACGAGCAGTACTTC. Protein: CASSRDRGQYEQYF.

V usage is TRBV12-3 or TRBV12-4 and J usage is TRBJ2-6; a weak D match, TRBD1 (5 bases). The germline V and J ends were trimmed by 6 bases and 4 bases, with 19 bases remaining between them. This CDR3 is built from 17 residues. CDR3 in DNA: TGTGCCAGCAGCCGACCCCCAGGGCGATTGGGGGCCAACGTCCTGACTTTC. It translates to CASSRPPGRLGANVLTF.

The gene calls are TRBV12-3 or TRBV12-4 and TRBJ2-2; 7 nucleotides line up with TRBD2. J was trimmed by 0 bases and V by 7 bases; bases with no gene match: 11. The CDR3 consists of 17 residues. The CDR3 sequence is CASTKARDYSNTGELFF. The CDR3 nucleotides read TGTGCCAGCACAAAGGCTAGGGACTATTCGAACACCGGGGAGCTGTTTTTT.

The rearrangement uses TRBV27 and TRBJ2-3, with a possible D match to TRBD2 (5 bases). V lost 5 bases and J 0 bases, leaving 12 bases between the germline ends. CDR1 is MNHEY and CDR2 is SMNVEV in the germline V gene (reference sequence). CDR3 length: 15 amino acids. In DNA, the CDR3 is TGTGCCAGCAGTGATGGAGGTTTTAGCACAGATACGCAGTATTTT. Protein product: CASSDGGFSTDTQYF.

The rearrangement joins TRBV28 to TRBJ2-3, with TRBD2 as a possible D gene (5 bases). Trimming shortened V by 5 bases and J by 8 bases, and 11 bases separated the two germline ends. Looked up from germline, CDR1 is MDHEN and CDR2 is SYDVKM. The CDR3 is 12 amino acids. CDR3 DNA sequence: TGTGCCAGCAGTCTACTACTAGGTACGCAGTATTTT. Protein product: CASSLLLGTQYF.